A single sample gave rise to the 20 T cell receptor beta chains below, sequenced in a study of blood T cell repertoires in COVID-19. Sequenced by immunoSEQ multiplex PCR; TCRdb stores in-frame clones only, minus some. The sample shows 200,000 to 300,000 clones, more than 75% of them seen only once. Specimen: PBMCs or T cells enriched from blood (not recorded which). The receptors derive from a woman between 45 and 60 years old who had recovered from COVID-19.

The chain couples TRBV29-1 to TRBJ2-7; D is possibly TRBD1 (5 bases). The CDR3 totals 13 residues. The germline V and J ends were trimmed by 3 bases and 8 bases, with 17 bases remaining between them. Germline CDR1 is SQVTM and CDR2 is ANQGSEA. This CDR3 reads CSVDGAASTKQYF. The DNA of the CDR3 is TGCAGCGTTGATGGGGCAGCCTCTACGAAGCAGTACTTC.

In DNA form, the CDR3 reads TGTGCCAGCAGCTTAGGAGGGACAGGGAGACAAGAGACCCAGTACTTC. Residues: CASSLGGTGRQETQYF. This chain uses TRBV11-2 with TRBJ2-5; 9 bases match TRBD1. Germline CDR1 SGHAT, CDR2 FQNNGV. The CDR3 runs 16 residues. Losses at the gene ends were 1 base for V and 2 bases for J; bases not matched to a gene: 5. The full variable domain, completed using reference TRBV11-2 and TRBJ2-5, is EAGVAQSPRYKIIEKRQSVAFWCNPISGHATLYWYQQILGQGPKLLIQFQNNGVVDDSQLPKDRFSAERLKGVDSTLKIQPAKLEDSAVYLCASSLGGTGRQETQYFGPGTRLLVL.

CDR3: CASSGAHKETQYF. Here the CDR3 DNA reads TGTGCCAGCAGTGGGGCCCACAAAGAGACCCAGTACTTC. The chain is built from TRBV27 and TRBJ2-5, with D possibly matching TRBD1 (5 bases). There are 13 residues in the CDR3. The germline V gene has CDR1 MNHEY and CDR2 SMNVEV (reference sequence). V lost 5 bases, J lost 3 bases, and 10 bases lay in between.

The chain employs TRBV7-8 and TRBJ2-1; D possibly corresponds to TRBD1 (5 bases). Per the germline V gene, CDR1 is SGHVS and CDR2 is FQNEAQ. Trimming pared 6 bases from V and 4 bases from J, leaving 25 bases between. This CDR3 contains 18 residues. The DNA of the CDR3 is TGTGCCAGCAGTTACCTGATCTTGATAGGGGCTGATTACAATGAGCAGTTCTTC. Protein: CASSYLILIGADYNEQFF.

The V gene is TRBV27, the J gene TRBJ2-4; D perhaps matches TRBD2 (6 bases). From germline, CDR1 is MNHEY and CDR2 SMNVEV (reference sequence). The CDR3 spans 14 residues. Trimming shortened V by 6 bases and J by 8 bases, and 17 bases separated the two germline ends. For the CDR3, the DNA is TGTGCCAGCAGCCTGACAAACGGGGGTGACATTCAGTACTTC. Translated, it gives CASSLTNGGDIQYF.

V and J are TRBV3-1 (or the pseudogene TRBV3-2) and TRBJ1-3, with TRBD1 matching over 7 bases. This CDR3 comprises 16 residues. The germline V gene encodes CDR1 LGHDT and CDR2 YNNKEL (reference sequence). With 2 bases clipped from V and 1 base from J, the junction kept 5 bases outside the gene matches. CDR3 sequence (DNA): TGTGCCAGCAGCCAATCTCGACAGGGTTCTGGAAACACCATATATTTT. Translated, it gives CASSQSRQGSGNTIYF.

The chain joins TRBV28 to TRBJ2-7; TRBD1 agrees at 10 bases. Trimming took 8 bases from V and 0 from J; bases not matched to a gene: 1. The CDR3 is 13 residues long. CDR1 and CDR2 (germline): MDHEN, SYDVKM. This CDR3 reads CASRQGASYEQYF. The CDR3 bases are TGTGCCAGCCGACAGGGGGCCTCCTACGAGCAGTACTTC.

This rearrangement joins TRBV11-2 to TRBJ1-3; maybe TRBD1 (6 bases). The CDR3 loop spans 16 amino acids. The V and J ends lost 5 bases and 3 bases respectively, with 17 bases between them. Germline V gene data show CDR1 as SGHAT and CDR2 as FQNNGV. CDR3 nucleotides: TGTGCCAGCAGCCCGACCTGGGACATCCGTGGAAACACCATATATTTT. It codes for CASSPTWDIRGNTIYF.

This sequence joins TRBV5-6 and TRBJ2-5; perhaps TRBD2 as D (6 bases). The CDR3 is 15 residues long. V lost 3 bases and J lost 1, with 13 bases in between. CDR1 and CDR2 (germline): SGHDT, YYEEEE. CDR3 sequence (DNA): TGTGCCAGCAGCTCTAGCGCGGGCACCCAAGAGACCCAGTACTTC. As protein: CASSSSAGTQETQYF.

V is TRBV11-3 and J is TRBJ2-2; tentatively, D is TRBD1 (6 bases). The CDR3 runs 17 residues. V shed 2 bases and J shed 3 bases, with 16 bases lying between them. Looked up from germline, CDR1 is SGHNT and CDR2 is YENEEA. CDR3 sequence (DNA): TGTGCCAGCAGCTTAATTTTCGGGACACCTTACACCGGGGAGCTGTTTTTT. It translates to CASSLIFGTPYTGELFF.

The chain is built from TRBV27 and TRBJ2-7; TRBD2 might be the D (5 bases). CDR1 and CDR2 from the germline V gene are MNHEY and SMNVEV (reference sequence). The CDR3 has 15 amino acids. Trimming left V 6 bases short and J 3 bases short, with 18 bases between. The CDR3 here is CASSGRLSGNYEQYF. In DNA form, the CDR3 reads TGTGCCAGCAGCGGGCGGCTCAGCGGAAACTACGAGCAGTACTTC.

The J gene is TRBJ2-1, the V gene TRBV19, with 13 bases lining up with TRBD2. Germline V gives CDR1 LNHDA, CDR2 SQIVND (reference sequence). The CDR3 consists of 17 residues. V dropped 4 bases and J dropped 1; count of bases not matched to a gene: 4. The CDR3 DNA follows: TGTGCCAGTAGTACCGGACTAGCGGGAGCGTCCTACAATGAGCAGTTCTTC. This translates into CASSTGLAGASYNEQFF. Full variable domain (rest looked up from reference TRBV19 and TRBJ2-1): DGGITQSPKYLFRKEGQNVTLSCEQNLNHDAMYWYRQDPGQGLRLIYYSQIVNDFQKGDIAEGYSVSREKKESFPLTVTSAQKNPTAFYLCASSTGLAGASYNEQFFGPGTRLTVL.

The chain couples TRBV28 to TRBJ2-7, with 7 nucleotides matching TRBD1. The V gene's germline CDR1 is MDHEN and CDR2 SYDVKM. V dropped 6 bases and J dropped 4; count of bases not matched to a gene: 18. The CDR3 covers 17 residues. CDR3 nucleotides: TGTGCCAGCAGGACTGACAGGGTTTCCTCCAAAACTTACGAGCAGTACTTC. It codes for CASRTDRVSSKTYEQYF.

This chain uses TRBV28 with TRBJ2-7; D may be TRBD1 (5 bases). V was trimmed by 1 base and J by 3 bases, leaving 13 bases between them. The CDR3 has 15 residues. Germline lookup yields CDR1 MDHEN and CDR2 SYDVKM. The CDR3 bases are TGTGCCAGCAGTTTATTCGTGTCAGGGAACTACGAGCAGTACTTC. The encoded protein is CASSLFVSGNYEQYF.

The chain employs TRBV7-9 and TRBJ1-5; maybe TRBD1 (6 bases). V was shortened by 8 bases and J by 2 bases, with 13 bases between the two germline ends. The CDR3 consists of 14 residues. The germline CDR1 and CDR2 sequences are SEHNR and FQNEAQ (reference sequence). CDR3 bases: TGTGCCAGCTCCGGGGGGGGCGGCAATCAGCCCCAGCATTTT. It specifies CASSGGGGNQPQHF.

The rearrangement links TRBV7-2 to TRBJ2-5, with D perhaps matching TRBD2 (5 bases). Trimming shortened V by 2 bases and J by 5 bases, and 15 bases separated the two germline ends. Germline V gene sequence: CDR1 SGHTA, CDR2 FQGNSA. This CDR3 has 15 amino acids. CDR3 DNA: TGTGCCAGCAGCTTATTTCACGGGATCGGTGAGACCCAGTACTTC. This gives the protein CASSLFHGIGETQYF.

The V gene is TRBV24-1, the J gene TRBJ2-1; unclear D gene. Trimming removed 4 bases at V and 7 bases at J, with 10 bases between. The germline V gene encodes CDR1 KGHDR and CDR2 SFDVKD. The CDR3 runs 13 residues. The CDR3 loop is CATSDPGWNEQFF. Written as DNA, the CDR3 is TGTGCCACCAGTGACCCCGGGTGGAATGAGCAGTTCTTC.

This clone was seen a handful of times. The chain has TRBV28 and TRBJ1-5, with 7 bases that match TRBD1. Germline V CDR1 and CDR2: MDHEN, SYDVKM. There are 14 residues in the CDR3. V was pared by 5 bases and J by 3 bases, with 4 bases of the junction left unmatched. CDR3 sequence reads: CASSPGQFNQPQHF. The CDR3 DNA is TGTGCCAGCAGTCCGGGACAGTTCAATCAGCCCCAGCATTTT. Full variable domain (remainder filled in from reference TRBV28 and TRBJ1-5): DVKVTQSSRYLVKRTGEKVFLECVQDMDHENMFWYRQDPGLGLRLIYFSYDVKMKEKGDIPEGYSVSREKKERFSLILESASTNQTSMYLCASSPGQFNQPQHFGDGTRLSIL.

This clone has at least ten counts. V gene TRBV6-5 combines with J gene TRBJ2-5, with TRBD1 matching over 8 bases. J lost 4 bases, V lost 8 bases, and 6 bases had no gene match. The CDR3 has 13 residues. Germline loops: CDR1 MNHEY, CDR2 SVGAGI. CDR3 sequence reads: CASHQGARETQYF. In DNA form, the CDR3 reads TGTGCCAGCCATCAGGGGGCAAGAGAGACCCAGTACTTC.

This clone was seen only once. This sequence joins TRBV5-6 and TRBJ2-3, with D possibly matching TRBD2 (6 bases). CDR1 SGHDT and CDR2 YYEEEE come from the germline V gene. Trimming removed 2 bases from V and 2 bases from J, with 9 bases in between. This CDR3 region has 14 residues. The CDR3 DNA sequence: TGTGCCAGCAGCTTTAGCGGCCTCACAGATACGCAGTATTTT. As protein: CASSFSGLTDTQYF.